This entry lists 7 T cell receptor beta chains sequenced from one sample in a study of OX40 agonist ivuxolimab in advanced cancers. Libraries were built with the immunoSEQ multiplex PCR assay. The table comes from immuneACCESS by way of TCRdb, which keeps in-frame sequences with V and J called. Part of the clones is missing from these tables; in studies checked, under half for an unresolved V gene and the rest for unknown reasons. For this sample there are some 96,000 clones; 75% to 90% appear just once. The top ten constitute approximately 0.16% of the sample. Sequencing used CD4+ or CD8+ T cells sorted from blood, obtained in a trial of the OX40 agonist ivuxolimab. The receptors come from an adult with an advanced solid tumor such as melanoma, head and neck, liver or kidney cancer.

DNA of the CDR3: TGTGCCAGCAGCTTAGAAGTTTCCACCGTGAGCTCTGGAAACACCATATATTTT. Its translation is CASSLEVSTVSSGNTIYF. This rearrangement joins TRBV7-6 to TRBJ1-3; D gene unclear. CDR3 length equals 18 residues. Germline values: CDR1 SGHVS, CDR2 FNYEAQ. Trimming took off 1 base at V and 0 bases at J, with 16 bases between the two ends.

The DNA of the CDR3 is TGTGCCAGCAGCTTAGTGGGACTAGCAGGTTATGAGCAGTTCTTC. This translates into CASSLVGLAGYEQFF. The J gene is TRBJ2-1, the V gene TRBV7-9, with 9 bases that match TRBD2. The CDR3 loop spans 15 amino acids. Looked up from germline, CDR1 is SEHNR and CDR2 is FQNEAQ (reference sequence). After removal of 1 base from V and 8 bases from J, the junction contained 6 bases not matched to a gene.

This chain connects TRBV2 to TRBJ1-4; TRBD1 matches 8 bases. V dropped 7 bases and J dropped 7; count of bases not matched to a gene: 5. Germline values: CDR1 SNHLY, CDR2 FYNNEI. The CDR3 spans 13 residues. Here the CDR3 DNA reads TGTGCCAGCAAATTGGACAGGGTTGAAAAACTGTTTTTT. It is translated as CASKLDRVEKLFF.

This clone was observed a handful of times. CDR3 DNA sequence: TGTGCCAGTAGCCCCTCAGGTGGGAATAATGAAAAACTGTTTTTT. Translated, it gives CASSPSGGNNEKLFF. The chain links TRBV19 to TRBJ1-4; D gene ambiguous. The V end lost 6 bases, the J end lost 4 bases, and 15 bases lay between the germline ends. The germline CDR1 and CDR2 sequences are LNHDA and SQIVND (reference sequence). This CDR3 comprises 15 residues.

V is TRBV30 and J is TRBJ1-2, with D maybe TRBD1 (6 bases). The CDR3 has 13 residues. The germline gives CDR1 GTSNPN, CDR2 SVGIG (reference sequence). V shed 3 bases and J shed 4 bases, with 12 bases lying between them. The CDR3 DNA is TGTGCCTGGAGAGAGGGAGGGGGCTATGGCTACACCTTC. Encoded protein: CAWREGGGYGYTF.

The chain has TRBV30 and TRBJ2-7, with 10 bases aligning to TRBD1. Germline CDR1 reads GTSNPN; CDR2 reads SVGIG (reference sequence). J lost 3 bases, V lost 5 bases, and 7 bases had no gene match. The CDR3 contains 14 residues. CDR3: CAWALGTGVYEQYF. The CDR3 DNA reads TGTGCCTGGGCACTCGGGACAGGGGTCTACGAGCAGTACTTC. The full variable domain, its missing parts supplied by reference TRBV30 and TRBJ2-7, is SQTIHQWPATLVQPVGSPLSLECTVEGTSNPNLYWYRQAAGRGLQLLFYSVGIGQISSEVPQNLSASRPQDRQFILSSKKLLLSDSGFYLCAWALGTGVYEQYFGPGTRLTVT.

The rearrangement uses TRBV30 and TRBJ2-1; D possibly corresponds to TRBD1 (5 bases). This CDR3 region has 12 residues. CDR1 and CDR2 (germline): GTSNPN, SVGIG (reference sequence). With 0 bases removed from V and 6 bases from J, the gap between germline ends came to 6 bases. The CDR3 reads CAWSVQGNEQFF. CDR3 DNA: TGTGCCTGGAGTGTCCAGGGCAATGAGCAGTTCTTC.